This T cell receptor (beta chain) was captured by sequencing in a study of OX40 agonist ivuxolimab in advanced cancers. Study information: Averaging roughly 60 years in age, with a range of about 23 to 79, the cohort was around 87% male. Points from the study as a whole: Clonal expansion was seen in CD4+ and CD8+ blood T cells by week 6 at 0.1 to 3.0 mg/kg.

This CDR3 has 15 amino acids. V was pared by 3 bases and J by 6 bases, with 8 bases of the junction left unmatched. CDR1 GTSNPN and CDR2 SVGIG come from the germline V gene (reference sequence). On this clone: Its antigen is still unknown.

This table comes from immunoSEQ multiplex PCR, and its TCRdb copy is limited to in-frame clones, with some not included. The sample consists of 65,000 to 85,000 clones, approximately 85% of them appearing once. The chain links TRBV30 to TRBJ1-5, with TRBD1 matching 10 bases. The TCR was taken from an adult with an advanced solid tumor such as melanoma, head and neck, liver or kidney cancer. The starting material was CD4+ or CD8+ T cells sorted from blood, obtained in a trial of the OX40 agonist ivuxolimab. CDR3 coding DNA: TGTGCCTGGAGGCCGACAGGGGGCCAGAGTCAGCCCCAGCATTTT. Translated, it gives CAWRPTGGQSQPQHF. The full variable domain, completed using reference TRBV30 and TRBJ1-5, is SQTIHQWPATLVQPVGSPLSLECTVEGTSNPNLYWYRQAAGRGLQLLFYSVGIGQISSEVPQNLSASRPQDRQFILSSKKLLLSDSGFYLCAWRPTGGQSQPQHFGDGTRLSIL.